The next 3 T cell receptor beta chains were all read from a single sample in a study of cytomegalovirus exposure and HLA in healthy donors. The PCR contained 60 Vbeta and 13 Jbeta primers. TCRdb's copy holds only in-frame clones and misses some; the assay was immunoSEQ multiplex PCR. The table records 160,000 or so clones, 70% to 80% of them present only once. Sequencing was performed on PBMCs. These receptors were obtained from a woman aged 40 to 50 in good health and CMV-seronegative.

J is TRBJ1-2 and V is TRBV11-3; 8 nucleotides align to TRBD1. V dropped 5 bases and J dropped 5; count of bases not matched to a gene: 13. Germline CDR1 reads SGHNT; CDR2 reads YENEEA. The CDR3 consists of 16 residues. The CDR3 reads CASSQSGGQALYGYTF. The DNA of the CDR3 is TGTGCCAGCAGCCAATCGGGGGGACAGGCGCTATATGGCTACACCTTC.

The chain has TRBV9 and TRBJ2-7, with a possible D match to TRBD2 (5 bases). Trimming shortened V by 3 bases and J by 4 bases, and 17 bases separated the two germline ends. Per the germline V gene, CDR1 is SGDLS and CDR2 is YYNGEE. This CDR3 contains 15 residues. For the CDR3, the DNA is TGTGCCAGCAGCGCATCTGAAACGGGGAAATACGAGCAGTACTTC. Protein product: CASSASETGKYEQYF.

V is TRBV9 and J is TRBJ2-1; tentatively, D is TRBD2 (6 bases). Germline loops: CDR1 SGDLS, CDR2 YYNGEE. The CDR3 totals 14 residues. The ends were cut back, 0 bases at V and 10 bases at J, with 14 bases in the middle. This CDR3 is CASSVEEGVGEQFF. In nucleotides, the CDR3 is TGTGCCAGCAGCGTAGAGGAGGGAGTGGGGGAGCAGTTCTTC. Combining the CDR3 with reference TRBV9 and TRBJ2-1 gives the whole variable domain DSGVTQTPKHLITATGQRVTLRCSPRSGDLSVYWYQQSLDQGLQFLIQYYNGEERAKGNILERFSAQQFPDLHSELNLSSLELGDSALYFCASSVEEGVGEQFFGPGTRLTVL.